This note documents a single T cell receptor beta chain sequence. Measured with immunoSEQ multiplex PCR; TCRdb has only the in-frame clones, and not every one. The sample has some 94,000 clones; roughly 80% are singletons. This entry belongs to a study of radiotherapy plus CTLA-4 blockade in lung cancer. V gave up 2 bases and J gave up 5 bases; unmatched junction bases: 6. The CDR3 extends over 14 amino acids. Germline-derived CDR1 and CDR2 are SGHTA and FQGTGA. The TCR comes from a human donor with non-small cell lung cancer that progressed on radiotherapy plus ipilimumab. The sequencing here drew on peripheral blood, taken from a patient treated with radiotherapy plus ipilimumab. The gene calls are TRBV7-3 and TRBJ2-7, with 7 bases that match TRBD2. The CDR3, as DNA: TGTGCCAGCAGCTTAGGTGCCGGGACTAACGAGCAGTACTTC. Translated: CASSLGAGTNEQYF.